This TCR beta chain originates from a study of blood T cells in healthy people across ages. Each sample gave at least 6.5 million isolated PBMCs. RNA extraction gave at least 5.5 micrograms of total RNA per sample. CDR1 is SNHLY, CDR2 FYNNEI, per germline. The CDR3 is 16 residues long. V lost 1 base to trimming and J lost 8 bases; unmatched junction nucleotides: 8. A J-beta primer mix and a sample-barcoded 5' primer were used in a second PCR of about 7 to 12 cycles. Carrying 12 random nucleotides, a template-switch adaptor labeled each individual cDNA molecule. TCRdb redid the calling of the 5' RACE reads with MiXCR, one entry per CDR3 protein. The table has 980,000 or so distinct CDR3 sequences, 48% seen once; the top ten hold over 10%.

The gene calls are TRBV2 and TRBJ1-6; 7 positions agree with TRBD1. The sequence was collected from a man aged 30 to 39 in good health. The sample comprised blood. CDR3 nucleotide sequence: TGTGCCAGCAGTGAAGATAGGGACAGACCATATTCACCCCTCCACTTT. Its protein is CASSEDRDRPYSPLHF.